This TCR beta chain originates from a study of blood T cell repertoires in COVID-19. This clone was seen only once. In germline, CDR1 is SGHRS, CDR2 YFSETQ. The CDR3 is 18 residues long. The J segment lost 3 bases and the V segment lost 5 bases, leaving 20 bases of the junction unmatched. Here immunoSEQ multiplex PCR was the method, and the copy in TCRdb shows in-frame clones only, minus some. The sample lists about 250,000 clones, more than 70% seen once, with around 8.9% in the top ten. Sequencing was performed on peripheral blood. V gene TRBV5-1 combines with J gene TRBJ2-7; the match to TRBD2 covers 7 bases. The sequence came from a man between 40 and 49 years old with active or convalescent COVID-19. The CDR3 loop reads CASSQRVGGESRYYEQYF. As DNA, the CDR3 is TGCGCCAGCAGTCAACGAGTTGGGGGGGAATCTCGATACTACGAGCAGTACTTC.